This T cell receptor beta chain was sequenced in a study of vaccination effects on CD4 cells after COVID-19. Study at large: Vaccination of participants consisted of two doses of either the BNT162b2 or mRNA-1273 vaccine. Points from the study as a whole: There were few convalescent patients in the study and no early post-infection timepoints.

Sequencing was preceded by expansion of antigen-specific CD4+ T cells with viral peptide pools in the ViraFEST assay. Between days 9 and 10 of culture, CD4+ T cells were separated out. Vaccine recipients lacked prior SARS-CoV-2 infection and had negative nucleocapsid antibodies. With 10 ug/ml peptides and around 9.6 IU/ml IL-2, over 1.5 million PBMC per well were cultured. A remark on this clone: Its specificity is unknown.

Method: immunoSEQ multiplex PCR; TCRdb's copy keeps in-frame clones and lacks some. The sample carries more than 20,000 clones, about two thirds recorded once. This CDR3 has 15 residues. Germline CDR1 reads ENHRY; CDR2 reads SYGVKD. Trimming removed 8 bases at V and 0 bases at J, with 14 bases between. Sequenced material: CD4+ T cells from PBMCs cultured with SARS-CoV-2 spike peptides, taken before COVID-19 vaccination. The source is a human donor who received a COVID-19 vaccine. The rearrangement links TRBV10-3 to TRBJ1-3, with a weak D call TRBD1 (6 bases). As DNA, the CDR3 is TGTGCCATCGGGGGGGCCAGTACCTCTGGAAACACCATATATTTT. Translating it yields CAIGGASTSGNTIYF.